This T cell receptor beta chain was recovered during a study of blood T cell repertoires in COVID-19. Turning to the study itself: The cDNA or gDNA used as material had been derived from T cells, B-cell-depleted T cells, or PBMCs.

This CDR3 has 13 amino acids. Per the germline V gene, CDR1 is KGHSH and CDR2 is LQKENI. V shed 6 bases and J 5 bases; nucleotides not matched to a gene: 5. The table came from immunoSEQ multiplex PCR; TCRdb's copy has only in-frame clones and leaves some out. Of over 200,000 clones listed, approximately 84% are singletons. Cohorts were assigned according to the clinical history that participants reported. Symptom resolution, clearance, or two negative PCRs marked the recovered donors of Cohort 3. Sequencing input: PBMCs or T cells enriched from blood (not recorded which). The chain employs TRBV18 and TRBJ2-7; TRBD1 aligns across 9 bases. The source of this sequence is a man between 40 and 49 years old who had recovered from COVID-19. CDR3 protein: CASSPGTGNEQYF. The CDR3 DNA sequence: TGTGCCAGCTCGCCCGGGACAGGGAACGAGCAGTACTTC.